Reported below is one T cell receptor (beta chain). This entry belongs to a study of blood T cell repertoires in COVID-19. Study overall: COVID-19 samples from acute and convalescent phases originated in the United States, Italy and Spain.

Original processing methods: From reference gene primer amplification, estimates of nucleated cell counts were derived. Only in-frame clones appear in the TCRdb table, and some are missing; sequencing was by immunoSEQ multiplex PCR. V and J calls and clone size come straight from that table; D and trimming were deduced from the DNA. The sample shows about 250,000 clones, approximately 84% of them seen only once. Donors were grouped by their self-reported clinical history. Germline V gene data show CDR1 as MNHEY and CDR2 as SVGAGI. Deletions cut 2 bases from V and 1 base from J, with 15 bases between. The CDR3 contains 16 residues.

V is TRBV6-5 and J is TRBJ2-7, with D tentatively TRBD2 (6 bases). The TCR was taken from a man between 40 and 49 years old who had recovered from COVID-19. The sample comprised PBMCs or T cells enriched from blood (not recorded which). The chain's CDR3 is CASSYPSGENSYEQYF. For the CDR3, the DNA is TGTGCCAGCAGTTACCCGTCGGGGGAAAATTCCTACGAGCAGTACTTC.